This T cell receptor beta chain originates from a study of blood T cell repertoires in COVID-19. Study-level background: Samples came from the United States, Italy and Spain, spanning acute and convalescent COVID-19. T cells, B-cell-depleted T cells, or PBMCs supplied cDNA or gDNA.

Study processing details: Estimation of nucleated cell counts relied on the amplification of reference gene primers. Repertoires were generated with immunoSEQ multiplex PCR, while TCRdb's copy carries only in-frame clones and drops some. V, J and clone size reflect that table, while D and trimming were determined from the DNA. The sample shows 150,000 to 200,000 clones, over 85% of them seen only once. Germline V gives CDR1 MNHEY, CDR2 SVGAGI. This CDR3 is 12 amino acids long. V lost 7 bases and J 1 base, leaving 7 bases between the germline ends. The sample consisted of peripheral blood. The sequence derives from a woman aged 45-65 years with acute or convalescent COVID-19. The V gene is TRBV6-5, the J gene TRBJ1-1; D gene uncertain. In DNA form, the CDR3 reads TGTGCCAGCAAGCTCGCGAACACTGAAGCTTTCTTT. As protein: CASKLANTEAFF.